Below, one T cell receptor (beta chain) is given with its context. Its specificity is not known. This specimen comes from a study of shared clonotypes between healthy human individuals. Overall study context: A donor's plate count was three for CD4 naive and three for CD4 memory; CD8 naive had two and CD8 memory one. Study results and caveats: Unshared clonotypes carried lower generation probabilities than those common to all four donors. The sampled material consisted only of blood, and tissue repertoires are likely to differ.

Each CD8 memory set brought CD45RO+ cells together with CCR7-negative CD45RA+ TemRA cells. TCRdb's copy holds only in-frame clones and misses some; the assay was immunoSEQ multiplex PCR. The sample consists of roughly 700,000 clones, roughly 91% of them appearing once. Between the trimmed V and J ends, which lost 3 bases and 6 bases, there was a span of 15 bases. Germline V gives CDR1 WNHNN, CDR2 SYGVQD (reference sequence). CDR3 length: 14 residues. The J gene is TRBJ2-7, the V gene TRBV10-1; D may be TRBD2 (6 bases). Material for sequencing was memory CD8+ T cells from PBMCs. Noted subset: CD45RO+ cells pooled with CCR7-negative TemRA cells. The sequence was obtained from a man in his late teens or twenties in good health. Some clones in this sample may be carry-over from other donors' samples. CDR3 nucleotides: TGCGCCAGCAGTGACACGGGAGAGTCCGGCGAGCAGTACTTC. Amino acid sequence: CASSDTGESGEQYF.